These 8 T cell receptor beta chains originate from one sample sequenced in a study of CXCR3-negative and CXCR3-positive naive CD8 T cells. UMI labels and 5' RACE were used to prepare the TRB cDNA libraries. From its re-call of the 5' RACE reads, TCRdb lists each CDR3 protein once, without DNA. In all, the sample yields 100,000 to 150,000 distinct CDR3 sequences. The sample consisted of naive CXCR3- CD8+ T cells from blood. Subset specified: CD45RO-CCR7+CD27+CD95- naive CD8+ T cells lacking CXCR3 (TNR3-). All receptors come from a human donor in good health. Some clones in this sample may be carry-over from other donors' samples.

The chain's CDR3 is CASSREGVTNEKLFF. The chain employs TRBV5-1 and TRBJ1-4. CDR1 is SGHRS and CDR2 is YFSETQ in the germline V gene. The CDR3 contains 15 residues.

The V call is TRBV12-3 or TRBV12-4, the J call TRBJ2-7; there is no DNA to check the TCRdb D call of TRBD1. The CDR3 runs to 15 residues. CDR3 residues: CASSRSGTEDYEQYF.

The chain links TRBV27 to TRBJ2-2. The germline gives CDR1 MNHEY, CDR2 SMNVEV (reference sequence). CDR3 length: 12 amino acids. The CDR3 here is CASSFTTGELFF.

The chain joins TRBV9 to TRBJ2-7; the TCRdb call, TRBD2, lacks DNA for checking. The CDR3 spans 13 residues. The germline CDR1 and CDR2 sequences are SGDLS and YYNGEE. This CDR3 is CASSVGEGNEQYF.

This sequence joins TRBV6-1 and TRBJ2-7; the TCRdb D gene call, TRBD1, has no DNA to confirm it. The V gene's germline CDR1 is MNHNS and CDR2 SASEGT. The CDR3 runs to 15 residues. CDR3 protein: CASTLDSYYSYEQYF.

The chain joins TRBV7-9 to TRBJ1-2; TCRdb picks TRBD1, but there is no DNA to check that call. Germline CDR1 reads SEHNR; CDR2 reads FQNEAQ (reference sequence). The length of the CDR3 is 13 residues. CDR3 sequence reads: CASSINREQGYTF.

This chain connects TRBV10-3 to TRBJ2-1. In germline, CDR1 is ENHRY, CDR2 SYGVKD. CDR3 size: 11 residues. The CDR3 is CAISDYNEQFF.

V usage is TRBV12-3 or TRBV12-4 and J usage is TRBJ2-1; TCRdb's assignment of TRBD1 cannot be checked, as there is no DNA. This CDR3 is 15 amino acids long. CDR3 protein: CASTSDLTGRDEQFF.